This TCR beta chain was recorded in a study of human T cells and chemical hapten exposure (dated by TCRdb to the early 2020s). General notes on the study: For sensitization, 2% DPC in acetone was applied to a 2 cm by 2 cm area of upper inner arm skin. Weekly therapeutic DPC doses were additionally applied to the scalp of patients throughout the roughly 25-week study period. Blood samples were taken from patients before sensitization (week 0) and then at 2, 6 and about 24 weeks after DPC sensitization. Most of the patients in the cohort were female, and the cohort covered alopecia areata with under or over 50% scalp involvement, alopecia totalis and alopecia universalis. Libraries were combined into a pool for sequencing, and differences in TCR yield between samples came mainly from small differences in library volumes within the pool. Around 30 alopecia patients provided blood for TCR sequencing at one to four time points (pre-sensitization, 2, 6 and 24 weeks). This study followed changes in the peripheral blood TCR repertoire in vivo during primary and secondary sensitization of alopecia patients to the hapten diphenylcyclopropenone (DPC). Patch tests used Finn chambers with 0.01% DPC on the upper back, scored after 6 days by International Contact Dermatitis Research Group standards.

To prepare the library, RACE was applied. This sample was sequenced with a NextSeq 500. During library preparation, unique molecular identifiers were attached to individual cDNA molecules so that TCRs could be counted in a quantitative, reproducible way. For every blood RNA sample, sequencing covered both the TCR alpha and TCR beta chains. The paper's processing steps were these. A median of approximately 100,000 TCRs per sample was observed, with a range of 23,224 to 690,600. V, J and CDR3 annotation of the TCR reads was performed with the Decombinator software suite. For PS versus PT1 abundance plots, all samples were subsampled to the same number of TCRs (28,000). TCRs were defined as expanded if absent before sensitization and observed at least eight times at the 2-week time point. Clones were called with MiXCR by TCRdb after fastp trimmed the public reads at Q25, and only in-frame beta chains were retained. CDR3 protein duplicates are merged, each entry listing the most common genes and DNA. For this entry, the V and J calls and clone size follow TCRdb and not the study's own pipeline. The table for this sample lists 65,000 to 70,000 distinct CDR3 sequences; approximately 11% of them were counted only once. The ten biggest clones cover over 4% of the sample.

Per the publication, the time point label means: pre-sensitization, week 0. Interpreted using the paper, the treatment or condition label stands for: therapeutic diphenylcyclopropenone sensitization with weekly scalp DPC. At each patch-test visit, blood was drawn before the patch test was applied. Eligible patients were aged 18 to 70, diagnosed with alopecia, deemed suitable for DPC therapy, and excluded if pregnant. Total RNA was isolated from unfractionated whole blood collected in Tempus Blood RNA tubes. Worth noting for this clonotype: Its cognate antigen has yet to be identified. A read error may account for a junction end that differs from germline.

Summary of the overall study and its limitations: Patch test score correlated positively with the number of PT1 expanded TCRs, reaching significance at thresholds 8, 16 and 32 but not at 4. Expanded TCRs formed significantly more large CDR3 similarity clusters than pre-sensitization or healthy control sets, consistent with antigen-driven responses. After repeated subsampling, changes were observed in the strength of the expansion versus patch-test correlation and in the threshold at which the correlation became significant. DPC sensitization did not change the number of TCRs with a frequency above 1 in 1000, and there was no evidence of changes in global repertoire structure. All patients had alopecia, a presumed autoimmune disease, so their immune response might differ from that of healthy individuals.

The germline V gene (reference sequence) specifies MNHEY as CDR1 and SMNVEV as CDR2. The CDR3 runs 15 residues from the cysteine to the phenylalanine. Of all the DNA, just the CDR3 is kept, 45 bases in frame from base 1. Recombination connected TRBV27 to TRBJ1-6; the D segment could be TRBD1, given 5 matching bases. The sequencing here drew on whole blood, taken in connection with sensitization to the hapten diphenylcyclopropenone (DPC). The receptor was isolated from a woman aged 45-59 years with alopecia areata. Some clones in this sample may be carry-over from other donors' samples. The DNA is as follows: TGTACCAGCAGTTTTCGGGAGGGGAGGCATTCACCCCTCCACTTT. Its product reads: CTSSFREGRHSPLHF.